The 2 T cell receptor beta chains reported below all come from one sample, sequenced in a study of cytomegalovirus exposure and HLA in healthy donors. Assay: immunoSEQ multiplex PCR; the TCRdb copy retains only in-frame clones and omits some. The sample contains 100,000 to 150,000 clones, about 82% of which appear only once. Sequencing input: PBMCs. The receptors derive from a man aged 18 to 29 in good health and CMV-seronegative.

Regarding this clone: A read error may account for a junction end that differs from germline. The chain is built from TRBV30 and TRBJ1-4, with 7 bases fitting TRBD1. CDR3 length equals 15 residues. Germline assignment: CDR1 GTSNPN and CDR2 SVGIG (reference sequence). The CDR3 is CVWSVRGQNNEKLFF. CDR3 DNA: TGTGTCTGGAGTGTACGGGGACAGAATAATGAAAAACTGTTTTTT.

The chain joins TRBV7-9 to TRBJ1-4; D might be TRBD1 (5 bases). The CDR3 has 14 residues. The V gene's germline CDR1 is SEHNR and CDR2 FQNEAQ (reference sequence). Deletions cut 4 bases from V and 6 bases from J, with 12 bases between. CDR3 amino acids: CASSSPGGYEKLFF. The DNA of the CDR3 is TGTGCCAGCAGCTCGCCGGGGGGTTATGAAAAACTGTTTTTT.